The rows below give T cell receptor beta chains drawn from one sample of a study of radiotherapy plus CTLA-4 blockade in lung cancer. Profiled with immunoSEQ multiplex PCR; TCRdb holds only in-frame clones, not every one. Altogether 60,000 or so clones are present, over 65% being singletons, with the ten largest covering 3.5% to 4%. The material sequenced was peripheral blood, taken from a patient treated with radiotherapy plus ipilimumab. These TCRs come from a human donor with non-small cell lung cancer who had a partial response to radiotherapy plus ipilimumab. Both conserved end residues are trimmed from each CDR3. Each record gives: J gene, CDR3 length, V gene, CDR3 protein.

TRBJ2-7	16	TRBV7-2	ASHNVPSSGGRSYEQY
TRBJ2-1	13	TRBV4-3	ASSQENTNYNEQF
TRBJ2-1	15	TRBV9	ASSGEGTVWGYNEQF
TRBJ2-3	11	TRBV5-1	ASSSPNQRGKY
TRBJ1-5	13	TRBV6-5	ASSYSRDSNQPQH
TRBJ2-3	14	TRBV11-2	ASSLGGTGSTDTQY
TRBJ2-1	12	TRBV5-4	ASSLRQGWNEQF
TRBJ1-2	14	TRBV27	ASSYGVVGGSYGYT
TRBJ1-2	12	TRBV5-4	ASSLQGSNYGYT
TRBJ1-1	11	TRBV30	AWSVQGTSEAF
TRBJ2-7	16	TRBV10-1	ASSEPGLAGPSSYEQY